These T cell receptor beta chains were read from a single sample in a study of CD8 T cells in ankylosing spondylitis. TCRdb independently ran MiXCR on the 5' RACE reads; one entry per CDR3 protein. The data contain fewer than 550,000 distinct CDR3 sequences, roughly 5.3% of them singletons. The sample consisted of blood, either unsorted or a sorted T cell fraction (not recorded which). Source of these receptors: a male donor with ankylosing spondylitis. CDR3s include the opening cysteine and the closing phenylalanine or tryptophan. The order of the fields is D gene, clone size, J gene, V gene, CDR3 protein, CDR3 DNA. The D gene is left open where the match is weak. Clone sizes are given selectively: once, few, many, or a class where the clone is expanded.

D gene: NA; clone size: many; J gene: TRBJ1-5; V gene: TRBV20-1; CDR3 protein: CSASQWYASNQPQHF; CDR3 DNA: TGCAGTGCCAGCCAGTGGTACGCTAGCAATCAGCCCCAGCATTTT
D gene: NA; clone size: many; J gene: TRBJ2-3; V gene: TRBV2; CDR3 protein: CASNKEITTDTQYF; CDR3 DNA: TGTGCCAGCAACAAGGAGATAACCACAGATACGCAGTATTTT
D gene: NA; clone size: many; J gene: TRBJ2-1; V gene: TRBV4-3; CDR3 protein: CASSQGANPKNEQFF; CDR3 DNA: TGCGCCAGCAGCCAAGGAGCTAACCCGAAGAATGAGCAGTTCTTC
D gene: TRBD2; clone size: few; J gene: TRBJ2-5; V gene: TRBV5-1; CDR3 protein: CASSSTTLAGGETQYF; CDR3 DNA: TGCGCCAGCAGCTCTACAACTCTAGCGGGAGGAGAGACCCAGTACTTC
D gene: NA; clone size: many; J gene: TRBJ1-1; V gene: TRBV5-1; CDR3 protein: CASSSELNTEAFF; CDR3 DNA: TGCGCCAGCAGCTCCGAACTAAACACTGAAGCTTTCTTT
D gene: NA; clone size: many; J gene: TRBJ2-3; V gene: TRBV6-5; CDR3 protein: CASTHTDTQYF; CDR3 DNA: TGTGCCAGCACCCACACAGATACGCAGTATTTT
D gene: TRBD1; clone size: many; J gene: TRBJ1-3; V gene: TRBV15; CDR3 protein: CATGWDRGSGNTIYF; CDR3 DNA: TGTGCCACCGGCTGGGACAGGGGGTCTGGAAACACCATATATTTT
D gene: NA; clone size: many; J gene: TRBJ1-1; V gene: TRBV4-3; CDR3 protein: CASRTRGRGSTEAFF; CDR3 DNA: TGCGCCAGCCGGACGAGGGGGAGGGGGTCCACTGAAGCTTTCTTT
D gene: NA; clone size: NA; J gene: TRBJ2-3; V gene: TRBV28; CDR3 protein: CASSFWQGPHNQPQYF; CDR3 DNA: TGTGCCAGCAGTTTTTGGCAGGGACCCCACAATCAGCCCCAGTATTTT
D gene: TRBD1; clone size: many; J gene: TRBJ1-4; V gene: TRBV11-2; CDR3 protein: CASSLVKRGRDEKLFF; CDR3 DNA: TGTGCCAGCAGCTTAGTGAAGAGGGGGCGAGATGAAAAACTGTTTTTT
D gene: NA; clone size: many; J gene: TRBJ2-5; V gene: TRBV20-1; CDR3 protein: CSASSEGGAGETQYF; CDR3 DNA: TGCAGTGCCAGCTCTGAGGGGGGGGCAGGGGAGACCCAGTACTTC
D gene: TRBD1; clone size: many; J gene: TRBJ1-2; V gene: TRBV25-1; CDR3 protein: CASGLGGNYGYTF; CDR3 DNA: TGTGCCAGCGGGTTAGGGGGCAACTATGGCTACACCTTC
D gene: NA; clone size: many; J gene: TRBJ1-2; V gene: TRBV4-3; CDR3 protein: CASSQGVTWNYGYTF; CDR3 DNA: TGCGCCAGCAGCCAAGGTGTGACATGGAACTATGGCTACACCTTC
D gene: TRBD2; clone size: many; J gene: TRBJ2-1; V gene: TRBV4-3; CDR3 protein: CASIWGLAGVTIFEQFF; CDR3 DNA: TGCGCCAGCATCTGGGGACTAGCGGGAGTCACAATATTTGAGCAGTTCTTC
D gene: NA; clone size: many; J gene: TRBJ2-1; V gene: TRBV18; CDR3 protein: CASSPPGYEQFF; CDR3 DNA: TGTGCCAGCTCACCACCAGGCTATGAGCAGTTCTTC
D gene: NA; clone size: many; J gene: TRBJ2-4; V gene: TRBV9; CDR3 protein: CASSEGLAKNIQYF; CDR3 DNA: TGTGCCAGCAGCGAGGGTCTAGCCAAAAACATTCAGTACTTC
D gene: TRBD2; clone size: many; J gene: TRBJ2-1; V gene: TRBV9; CDR3 protein: CASSVILASGAYNEQFF; CDR3 DNA: TGTGCCAGCAGCGTAATCTTGGCTAGCGGGGCCTACAATGAGCAGTTCTTC
D gene: TRBD2; clone size: many; J gene: TRBJ2-3; V gene: TRBV7-9; CDR3 protein: CASRLADSTDTQYF; CDR3 DNA: TGTGCCAGCAGGCTAGCGGACAGCACAGATACGCAGTATTTT
D gene: TRBD2; clone size: NA; J gene: TRBJ2-1; V gene: TRBV30; CDR3 protein: CAWTSGYNEQFF; CDR3 DNA: TGTGCCTGGACTAGCGGTTACAATGAGCAGTTCTTC
D gene: TRBD1; clone size: few; J gene: TRBJ2-7; V gene: TRBV5-1; CDR3 protein: CASSHTGATTYEQYF; CDR3 DNA: TGCGCCAGCAGCCACACAGGGGCCACCACTTACGAGCAGTACTTC
D gene: NA; clone size: few; J gene: TRBJ1-5; V gene: TRBV3-1; CDR3 protein: CASSPSGGSNQPQHF; CDR3 DNA: TGTGCCAGCAGCCCGTCGGGTGGGAGCAATCAGCCCCAGCATTTT
D gene: TRBD2; clone size: NA; J gene: TRBJ2-7; V gene: TRBV7-2; CDR3 protein: CASSSQAGPTYEQYF; CDR3 DNA: TGTGCCAGCAGCTCACAAGCGGGACCCACCTACGAGCAGTACTTC
D gene: NA; clone size: many; J gene: TRBJ2-3; V gene: TRBV5-1; CDR3 protein: CASSVDSTDTQYF; CDR3 DNA: TGCGCCAGCAGCGTGGATAGCACAGATACGCAGTATTTT
D gene: TRBD1; clone size: few; J gene: TRBJ1-5; V gene: TRBV19; CDR3 protein: CASNRGLAQPQHF; CDR3 DNA: TGTGCCAGCAACAGGGGGCTGGCTCAGCCCCAGCATTTT
D gene: NA; clone size: NA; J gene: TRBJ2-7; V gene: TRBV7-2; CDR3 protein: CASSRPSAGASYEQYF; CDR3 DNA: TGTGCCAGCAGCCGTCCCTCTGCGGGGGCGTCCTACGAGCAGTACTTC
D gene: TRBD2; clone size: many; J gene: TRBJ2-7; V gene: TRBV11-2; CDR3 protein: CASSLRTSGAYEQYF; CDR3 DNA: TGTGCCAGCAGCTTACGTACTAGCGGAGCCTACGAGCAGTACTTC
D gene: TRBD1; clone size: many; J gene: TRBJ1-1; V gene: TRBV12-3/TRBV12-4; CDR3 protein: CASSLDRVTEAFF; CDR3 DNA: TGTGCCAGCAGTTTGGACAGGGTTACTGAAGCTTTCTTT
D gene: TRBD1; clone size: many; J gene: TRBJ1-5; V gene: TRBV6-2/TRBV6-3; CDR3 protein: CASNLQGRNQPQHF; CDR3 DNA: TGTGCCAGCAACCTACAGGGGCGCAATCAGCCCCAGCATTTT
D gene: NA; clone size: many; J gene: TRBJ2-2; V gene: TRBV9; CDR3 protein: CASSVMSGRNTGELFF; CDR3 DNA: TGTGCCAGCAGCGTAATGTCAGGGCGTAACACCGGGGAGCTGTTTTTT
D gene: NA; clone size: NA; J gene: TRBJ2-3; V gene: TRBV4-3; CDR3 protein: CASSPNLLGDTQYF; CDR3 DNA: TGCGCCAGCAGCCCGAATCTGCTGGGTGATACGCAGTATTTT
D gene: NA; clone size: many; J gene: TRBJ1-2; V gene: TRBV12-3/TRBV12-4; CDR3 protein: CASTRQNGGYTF; CDR3 DNA: TGTGCCAGCACGAGACAGAATGGGGGCTACACCTTC
D gene: TRBD2; clone size: many; J gene: TRBJ2-7; V gene: TRBV29-1; CDR3 protein: CSVTGLAGSYEQYF; CDR3 DNA: TGCAGCGTCACCGGACTAGCGGGGTCCTACGAGCAGTACTTC
D gene: TRBD2; clone size: few; J gene: TRBJ2-2; V gene: TRBV24-1; CDR3 protein: CATSDPSGRPTGELFF; CDR3 DNA: TGTGCCACCAGTGATCCTAGCGGGAGGCCCACCGGGGAGCTGTTTTTT
D gene: NA; clone size: many; J gene: TRBJ2-5; V gene: TRBV9; CDR3 protein: CASSVDDFQETQYF; CDR3 DNA: TGTGCCAGCAGCGTAGACGATTTCCAAGAGACCCAGTACTTC
D gene: NA; clone size: NA; J gene: TRBJ2-3; V gene: TRBV4-1; CDR3 protein: CASSQGYRVRGTDTQYF; CDR3 DNA: TGCGCCAGCAGCCAAGGGTACAGGGTGAGGGGAACAGATACGCAGTATTTT